A selection of T cell receptor beta chains follows, all from one sample in a study of blood T cell repertoires in COVID-19. Measured with immunoSEQ multiplex PCR; TCRdb has only the in-frame clones, and not every one. The sample holds approximately 150,000 clones; approximately 84% are singletons and the top ten take under 3.5%. Sequenced input: peripheral blood. These receptor sequences come from a woman aged 80 or over with COVID-19, enrolled during active disease. CDR3s include the opening cysteine and the closing phenylalanine or tryptophan. A D gene is named only where the DNA matches it firmly. Size values are once, few and many counts, or a class for expanded clones, and some rows have none.

clone_size | j_call | d_call | v_call | cdr3_nt | cdr3_aa
- | TRBJ1-2 | - | TRBV2 | TGTGCCAGCACCGAGTATCGAGACTATGGCTACACCTTC | CASTEYRDYGYTF
once | TRBJ2-3 | TRBD2 | TRBV4-1 | TGCGCCAGCAGCTCACGACTAGCGGGGGCTACAGATACGCAGTATTTT | CASSSRLAGATDTQYF
- | TRBJ1-2 | - | TRBV28 | TGTGCCAGCCGTTCCCAACCGGGAGCCGGAGGGTATGGCTACACCTTC | CASRSQPGAGGYGYTF
- | TRBJ2-7 | TRBD1 | TRBV3-1/TRBV3-2 | TGTGCCAGCAGCCAAGATAGAGGCGCGACAGGGCCCTACGAGCAGTACTTC | CASSQDRGATGPYEQYF
- | TRBJ2-5 | TRBD2 | TRBV7-6 | TGTGCCAGCAGTTATGGGACTAGCGGGCGAGAGACCCAGTACTTC | CASSYGTSGRETQYF
- | TRBJ2-7 | TRBD2 | TRBV10-3 | TGTGCCATCAGGGGGGAGGGAGCGGCGGCGGTCGAGCAGTACTTC | CAIRGEGAAAVEQYF
- | TRBJ2-3 | TRBD1 | TRBV7-7 | TGTGCCAGCAGCACGGACAGGGGAGGCACAGATACGCAGTATTTT | CASSTDRGGTDTQYF
- | TRBJ2-1 | - | TRBV15 | TGTGCCACCAGCGGGGACTTTTACAATGAGCAGTTCTTC | CATSGDFYNEQFF
once | TRBJ2-5 | - | TRBV24-1 | TGTGCCACCAGTGACCCCCTCGGGGAGACCCAGTACTTC | CATSDPLGETQYF
- | TRBJ2-5 | - | TRBV5-5 | TGTGCCAGCAGCTTGGCGGGGGTGGAGGAGACCCAGTACTTC | CASSLAGVEETQYF
- | TRBJ2-1 | - | TRBV24-1 | TGTGCCACCAGTGACCGATTGGGGCTCGGCAATGAGCAGTTCTTC | CATSDRLGLGNEQFF
- | TRBJ1-6 | - | TRBV5-4 | TGTGCCACGCGGGTCGCTGGTTCACCCCTCCACTTT | CATRVAGSPLHF
- | TRBJ1-5 | - | TRBV10-3 | TGTGCCATCAGTGAGCCAGCCAAGCGTTGTCAGCCCCAGCATTTT | CAISEPAKRCQPQHF
- | TRBJ1-1 | - | TRBV7-8 | TGTGCCAGCAGCTCCAAGGGGTTCTGGAACACTGAAGCTTTCTTT | CASSSKGFWNTEAFF
- | TRBJ1-6 | - | TRBV14 | TGTGCCAGCAGCCAAGATTCGCAGGTCTTCTATAATTCACCCCTCCACTTT | CASSQDSQVFYNSPLHF
- | TRBJ1-6 | - | TRBV7-9 | TGTGCCAGCACCAGACTGGGGAGTTCACCCCTCCACTTT | CASTRLGSSPLHF
- | TRBJ1-4 | - | TRBV5-5 | TGTGCCAGCAGCTTGGCCGGTTTCGGTAATGAAAAACTGTTTTTT | CASSLAGFGNEKLFF
- | TRBJ2-1 | TRBD2 | TRBV5-1 | TGCGCCAGCAGCTTTGGGCGGGAGTTGAGTGAGCAGTTCTTC | CASSFGRELSEQFF
once | TRBJ1-1 | - | TRBV5-1 | TGCGCCAGCAGCTTTGGAGGGCTTCTGAACACTGAAGCTTTCTTT | CASSFGGLLNTEAFF
- | TRBJ1-1 | TRBD1 | TRBV3-1/TRBV3-2 | TGTGCCAGCAGCCAAGGGGACAGAGAAGCTTTCTTT | CASSQGDREAFF
few | TRBJ2-7 | TRBD1 | TRBV18 | TGTGCCAGCTCAACAGGACAGGGCTCGGACGAGCAGTACTTC | CASSTGQGSDEQYF
- | TRBJ1-2 | - | TRBV27 | TGTGCCAGTCAAGGGGCAGCTCCTGGCTACACCTTC | CASQGAAPGYTF
once | TRBJ1-1 | - | TRBV27 | TGTGCCAGCAGTTTTGGCGGGAATATGAACACTGAAGCTTTCTTT | CASSFGGNMNTEAFF
- | TRBJ1-1 | TRBD1 | TRBV7-2 | TGTGCCAGCAGCTTAAGGGGGCAGGGTGAAGCTTTCTTT | CASSLRGQGEAFF
few | TRBJ2-7 | - | TRBV9 | TGTGCCAGCAGCGTAGGTTTTAGCGGAAGCTCCTACGAGCAGTACTTC | CASSVGFSGSSYEQYF
- | TRBJ2-7 | - | TRBV4-1 | TGCGCCAGCAGCCAAGTAGGGGCAGGTTACGAGCAGTACTTC | CASSQVGAGYEQYF
- | TRBJ2-1 | TRBD1 | TRBV27 | TGTGCCAGCAGTTTAACCGGGACAGGGGACTACAATGAGCAGTTCTTC | CASSLTGTGDYNEQFF
- | TRBJ2-7 | TRBD1 | TRBV4-3 | TGCGCCAGCAGCCAAGATCAGGGGGCGCGGGGGCAGTACTTC | CASSQDQGARGQYF
- | TRBJ2-5 | - | TRBV18 | TGTGCCAGCTCACCTCGGGGGGCCCGGGAGACCCAGTACTTC | CASSPRGARETQYF
- | TRBJ2-3 | - | TRBV5-1 | TGCGCCAGCAGACAGGGCCAAGCAGATACGCAGTATTTT | CASRQGQADTQYF
- | TRBJ1-4 | - | TRBV27 | TGTGCCAGCAGCCACTTCAAAATAACAGGGAACGCTGAAAAACTGTTTTTT | CASSHFKITGNAEKLFF
- | TRBJ1-1 | - | TRBV28 | TGTGCCACAAGGACCCGATGGGGGGGAGGGACTGAAGCTTTCTTT | CATRTRWGGGTEAFF
- | TRBJ2-2 | - | TRBV11-2 | TGTGCCAGCAGCTTATCCGGGGTCACCGGGGAGCTGTTTTTT | CASSLSGVTGELFF
- | TRBJ2-5 | - | TRBV6-5 | TGTGCCAGCAATAAAGGGACTTTTGAGACCCAGTACTTC | CASNKGTFETQYF
- | TRBJ1-1 | TRBD1 | TRBV6-5 | TGTGCCAGCAGTTACTCGATGGGACAGGGGAAGGCGGAAGCTTTCTTT | CASSYSMGQGKAEAFF
- | TRBJ1-2 | - | TRBV7-2 | TGTGCCAGCACCCTTTCGGGGGGGTTTAACTATGGCTACACCTTC | CASTLSGGFNYGYTF
once | TRBJ2-2 | TRBD1 | TRBV7-3 | TGTGCCAGCAGCTCCTACAGGGGGCTGGGCACCGGGGAGCTGTTTTTT | CASSSYRGLGTGELFF
- | TRBJ1-2 | - | TRBV4-2 | TGTGCCAGCAGCCGGGGTGGGGGGACGGACTATGGCTACACCTTC | CASSRGGGTDYGYTF
- | TRBJ2-1 | - | TRBV5-1 | TGCGCCAGCAGCAACCAGGGGTACGGAGAGCAGTTCTTC | CASSNQGYGEQFF
- | TRBJ1-1 | - | TRBV29-1 | TGCAGCGTTGGGACATTCGGCTCGGAAGCTTTCTTT | CSVGTFGSEAFF
- | TRBJ2-7 | TRBD1 | TRBV6-2/TRBV6-3 | TGTGCCAGCAGTCGCCCGGGACAGGGTCTCTACGAGCAGTACTTC | CASSRPGQGLYEQYF
- | TRBJ1-1 | - | TRBV7-2 | TGTGCCAGCAGCCTCGACAGGAACACTGAAGCTTTCTTT | CASSLDRNTEAFF
few | TRBJ2-1 | - | TRBV5-1 | TGCGCCAGCAGCTTCGGACAGAACAATGAGCAGTTCTTC | CASSFGQNNEQFF
- | TRBJ1-1 | - | TRBV19 | TGTGCCAGTAGTATCGACAGGTGGGGCATGAACACTGAAGCTTTCTTT | CASSIDRWGMNTEAFF
once | TRBJ2-5 | - | TRBV21-1 | TGTGCCAGCAATAAAACAGCCCAAGAGACCCAGTACTTC | CASNKTAQETQYF
- | TRBJ2-7 | TRBD1 | TRBV7-9 | TGTGCCAGCAGAAGGGACAGCAACGAGCAGTACTTC | CASRRDSNEQYF
- | TRBJ2-7 | TRBD1 | TRBV11-2 | TGTGCCAGCAGCTTAGAGGGACAGAACTACGAGCAGTACTTC | CASSLEGQNYEQYF